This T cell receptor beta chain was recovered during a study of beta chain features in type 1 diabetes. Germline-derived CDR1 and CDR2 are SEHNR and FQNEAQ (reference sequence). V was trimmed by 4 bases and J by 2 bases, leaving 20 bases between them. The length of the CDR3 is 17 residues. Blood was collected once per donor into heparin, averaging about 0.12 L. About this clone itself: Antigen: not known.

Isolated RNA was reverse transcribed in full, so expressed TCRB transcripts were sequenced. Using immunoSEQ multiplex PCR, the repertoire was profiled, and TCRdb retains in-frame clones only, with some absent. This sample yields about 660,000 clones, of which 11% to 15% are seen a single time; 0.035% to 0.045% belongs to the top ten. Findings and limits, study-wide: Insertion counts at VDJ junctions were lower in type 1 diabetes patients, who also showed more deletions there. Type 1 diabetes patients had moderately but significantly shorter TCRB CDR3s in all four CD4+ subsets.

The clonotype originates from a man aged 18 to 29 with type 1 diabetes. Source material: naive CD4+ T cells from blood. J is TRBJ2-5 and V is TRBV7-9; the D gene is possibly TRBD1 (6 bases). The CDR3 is CASSSLQAGALQETQYF. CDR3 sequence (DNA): TGTGCCAGCAGCTCCCTCCAGGCAGGGGCTCTACAAGAGACCCAGTACTTC.